The clone carrying this T cell receptor (beta chain) has at least ten counts. What it recognizes is unknown. The data were taken from a study of T cell repertoires in cytomegalovirus infection. In the study overall: It was the public TCR beta signatures that indicated both CMV infection and matching HLA type. Study-level findings and limits: Dominating the ex vivo response were HLA-C-restricted CMV-specific TCR beta clonotypes.

Trimming at V came to 5 bases and at J to 6 bases, leaving 12 bases not matched to a gene. CDR3 length equals 17 residues. From germline, CDR1 is MNHEY and CDR2 SVGEGT. MiXCR was run by TCRdb on the reads, yielding one entry per CDR3 protein. The sample has fewer than 300,000 distinct CDR3 sequences, roughly 24% seen once. Sequenced material: PBMCs. The V gene is TRBV6-2 or TRBV6-3, the J gene TRBJ2-1; 11 bases agree with TRBD2. The receptor was isolated from a human donor in good health (CMV status not recorded). Some clones in this sample may be carry-over from other donors' samples. In nucleotides, the CDR3 is TGTGCCAGCAGTCAAGGAACCGGGACTAGCGGCTTCAATGAGCAGTTCTTC. This codes for CASSQGTGTSGFNEQFF.